This passage covers 13 T cell receptor beta chains from one sample sequenced in a study of OX40 agonist ivuxolimab in advanced cancers. This table comes from immunoSEQ multiplex PCR, and its TCRdb copy is limited to in-frame clones, with some not included. The sample contains approximately 80,000 clones, approximately 90% of which appear only once. The sample was CD4+ or CD8+ T cells sorted from blood, taken in a trial of the OX40 agonist ivuxolimab. The receptors shown here come from an adult with an advanced solid tumor such as melanoma, head and neck, liver or kidney cancer.

The chain is built from TRBV7-9 and TRBJ2-7; D is unclear. This CDR3 contains 14 residues. Germline values: CDR1 SEHNR, CDR2 FQNEAQ (reference sequence). Between the trimmed V and J ends, which lost 1 base and 7 bases, there was a span of 14 bases. CDR3: CASSLEGVVGEQYF. The CDR3 nucleotides read TGTGCCAGCAGCTTAGAGGGCGTCGTAGGGGAGCAGTACTTC.

This rearrangement joins TRBV6-6 to TRBJ1-1; no clear D. The V gene's germline CDR1 is MNHNY and CDR2 SVGAGI (reference sequence). The germline V and J ends were trimmed by 5 bases and 1 base, with 5 bases remaining between them. CDR3 length: 12 residues. The CDR3 nucleotides read TGTGCCAGCAGTCGGTGGAACACTGAAGCTTTCTTT. This sequence encodes CASSRWNTEAFF.

The genes are TRBV6-5 and TRBJ1-5; D not certain. In germline, CDR1 is MNHEY, CDR2 SVGAGI. V was shortened by 7 bases and J by 4 bases, with 14 bases between the two germline ends. This CDR3 has 14 residues. CDR3 in amino acids: CASTLGPGNQPQHF. CDR3 coding DNA: TGTGCCAGCACCCTAGGACCCGGGAATCAGCCCCAGCATTTT.

The rearrangement joins TRBV5-1 to TRBJ1-2; D call uncertain. V shed 6 bases and J shed 2 bases, with 14 bases lying between them. Germline assignment: CDR1 SGHRS and CDR2 YFSETQ. This CDR3 region has 14 residues. CDR3 coding DNA: TGCGCCAGCAAGACGGATATGGGGAACTATGGCTACACCTTC. It yields the protein CASKTDMGNYGYTF.

CDR3 sequence (DNA): TGCGCCAGCACCACCCACGTCCCGGGTGGGTCCAATCAGCCCCAGCATTTT. This codes for CASTTHVPGGSNQPQHF. The chain combines TRBV10-1 with TRBJ1-5; D gene uncertain. Trimming took off 7 bases at V and 3 bases at J, with 22 bases between the two ends. Per germline, CDR1 WNHNN and CDR2 SYGVQD (reference sequence). This CDR3 comprises 17 residues.

The rearrangement joins TRBV2 to TRBJ2-1, with TRBD1 matching 12 bases. This CDR3 comprises 16 residues. The germline V gene encodes CDR1 SNHLY and CDR2 FYNNEI. V lost 4 bases, J lost 8 bases, and 9 bases stayed unmatched. The CDR3 reads CASSARTGQGAYEQFF. The CDR3 DNA sequence: TGTGCCAGCAGTGCCCGCACGGGACAGGGGGCGTATGAGCAGTTCTTC.

The V and J genes are TRBV20-1 and TRBJ2-5; D is ambiguous. The CDR3 totals 10 residues. The ends were cut back, 6 bases at V and 4 bases at J, with 6 bases in the middle. Germline lookup yields CDR1 DFQATT and CDR2 SNEGSKA (reference sequence). The CDR3, as DNA: TGCAGTGCAGAACTAGAGACCCAGTACTTC. Its translation is CSAELETQYF.

With regard to this clone: Other nucleotide sequences from this sample produce the same CDR3. The chain is built from TRBV6-5 and TRBJ1-1, with TRBD1 identical over 10 bases. In germline, CDR1 is MNHEY, CDR2 SVGAGI. The CDR3 contains 16 residues. The ends lost 2 bases at V and 1 base at J; junction bases unmatched: 4. The CDR3 DNA reads TGTGCCAGCAGTTACGGGACAGGGGTGGGGAACACTGAAGCTTTCTTT. Amino acids: CASSYGTGVGNTEAFF.

This clone was observed a few times. This chain joins TRBV11-2 and TRBJ2-1; 11 bases match TRBD2. V shed 2 bases and J 5 bases; nucleotides not matched to a gene: 5. The CDR3 consists of 16 residues. Per germline, CDR1 SGHAT and CDR2 FQNNGV. The CDR3 region has the DNA TGTGCCAGCAGCTTAAACCTAGCGGGAGGTAACAATGAGCAGTTCTTC. Translation gives CASSLNLAGGNNEQFF. Variable domain in full (rest from reference TRBV11-2 and TRBJ2-1): EAGVAQSPRYKIIEKRQSVAFWCNPISGHATLYWYQQILGQGPKLLIQFQNNGVVDDSQLPKDRFSAERLKGVDSTLKIQPAKLEDSAVYLCASSLNLAGGNNEQFFGPGTRLTVL.

The genes are TRBV7-2 and TRBJ2-7; the D gene is possibly TRBD1 (5 bases). V lost 5 bases, J lost 0 bases, and 11 bases lay in between. This CDR3 spans 14 amino acids. Germline values: CDR1 SGHTA, CDR2 FQGNSA. CDR3 sequence (DNA): TGTGCCAGCAGCCCAGGGCCTAGCTCCTACGAGCAGTACTTC. Its translation is CASSPGPSSYEQYF.

This rearrangement joins TRBV4-3 to TRBJ2-3; D is unresolved. The CDR3 is 16 amino acids. The V gene lost 1 base and the J gene lost 0 bases, with 11 bases spanning the gap. CDR1 and CDR2 from the germline V gene are LGHNA and YSLEER. Here the CDR3 reads CASSQGSDPSTDTQYF. The DNA for the CDR3 is TGCGCCAGCAGCCAAGGGTCTGATCCTAGCACAGATACGCAGTATTTT.

The chain uses TRBV15 and TRBJ2-2; 10 positions agree with TRBD2. With 0 bases clipped from V and 5 bases from J, the junction kept 9 bases outside the gene matches. The CDR3 has 18 residues. Germline CDR1 LNHNV, CDR2 YYDKDF (reference sequence). The CDR3 loop reads CATSRDPGAGGRTGELFF. The DNA for the CDR3 is TGTGCCACCAGCAGAGATCCCGGAGCGGGAGGGCGAACCGGGGAGCTGTTTTTT.

V and J are TRBV6-1 and TRBJ2-3; D unclear. This CDR3 has 13 amino acids. CDR1 and CDR2 (germline): MNHNS, SASEGT. The V end lost 7 bases, the J end lost 2 bases, and 10 bases lay between the germline ends. The CDR3 bases are TGTGCCAGCAAGTTACGGGTCACAGATACGCAGTATTTT. Its translation is CASKLRVTDTQYF.